This TCR beta chain emerged from a study of blood T cell repertoires in COVID-19. The overall study: Acute and convalescent COVID-19 specimens originated in the United States, Italy and Spain. Sample material is recorded as cDNA or gDNA derived from T cells, B-cell-depleted T cells, or PBMCs.

The CDR3 sequence is 14 residues long. V shed 0 bases and J shed 4 bases, with 10 bases lying between them. CDR1 SGHRS and CDR2 YFSETQ come from the germline V gene. As originally analysed: Using reference gene primer amplification, nucleated cell counts were estimated. Measured with immunoSEQ multiplex PCR; TCRdb has only the in-frame clones, and not every one. V and J calls and clone size are those listed in that table; D and trimming were worked out from the DNA. In the table there are 250,000 to 300,000 clones, 83% of which are singletons. This rearrangement joins TRBV5-1 to TRBJ1-1, with a tentative D call TRBD1 (6 bases). The material sequenced was peripheral blood. The TCR originated in a man older than 75 with acute or convalescent COVID-19. CDR3 in amino acids: CASSLGGQFTEAFF. The CDR3, as DNA: TGCGCCAGCAGCTTGGGAGGACAGTTCACTGAAGCTTTCTTT.